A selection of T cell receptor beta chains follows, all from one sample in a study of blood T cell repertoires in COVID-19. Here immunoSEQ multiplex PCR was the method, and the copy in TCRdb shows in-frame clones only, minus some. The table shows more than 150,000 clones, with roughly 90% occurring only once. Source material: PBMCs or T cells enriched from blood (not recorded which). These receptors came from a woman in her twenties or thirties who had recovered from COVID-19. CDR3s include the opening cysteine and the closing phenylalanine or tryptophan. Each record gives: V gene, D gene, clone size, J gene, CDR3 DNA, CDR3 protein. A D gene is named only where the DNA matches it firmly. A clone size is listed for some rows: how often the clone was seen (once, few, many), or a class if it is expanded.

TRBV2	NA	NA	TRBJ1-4	TGTGCCAGCAGAGGTTTACAGGGACGCACCGAAAAACTGTTTTTT	CASRGLQGRTEKLFF
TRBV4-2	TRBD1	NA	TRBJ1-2	TGTGCCAGCAGCCAAAAACAGGGGGCGCCAGTCTATGGCTACACCTTC	CASSQKQGAPVYGYTF
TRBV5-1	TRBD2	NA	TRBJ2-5	TGCGCCAGCAGCTCCCTGGGGGGGGTAGAGACCCAGTACTTC	CASSSLGGVETQYF
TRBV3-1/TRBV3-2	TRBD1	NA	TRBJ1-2	TGTGCCAGCGAAGCCAAGGTATTTGAGGCAGGGGGCAGCCCTAACTATGGCTACACCTTC	CASEAKVFEAGGSPNYGYTF
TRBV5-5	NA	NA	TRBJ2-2	TGTGCCAGCAGCTTGCAGGGTACCGGGGAGCTGTTTTTT	CASSLQGTGELFF
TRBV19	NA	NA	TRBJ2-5	TGTGCCAGTAAAACCCAGGGAGGCCAAGAGACCCAGTACTTC	CASKTQGGQETQYF
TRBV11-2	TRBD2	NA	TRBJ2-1	TGTGCCAGCAGCTCCCGTTGGGGAGCGGGGGATCTCGAGCAGTTCTTC	CASSSRWGAGDLEQFF
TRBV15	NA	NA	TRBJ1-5	TGTGCCACCAGCGTGGGTGGACAACAGCCCCAGCATTTT	CATSVGGQQPQHF
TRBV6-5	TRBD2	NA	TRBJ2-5	TGTGCCAGCAGGAGGATAGCGGGGGGGGAGACCCAGTACTTC	CASRRIAGGETQYF
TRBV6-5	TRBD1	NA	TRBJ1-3	TGTGCCAGCAGTTACTCTGAGACAGGGCCCGAATGCATTTTT	CASSYSETGPECIF
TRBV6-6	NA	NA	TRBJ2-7	TGTGCCAGCAGTTCCCGAACAGGGACCTACGAGCAGTACTTC	CASSSRTGTYEQYF
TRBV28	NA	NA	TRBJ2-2	TGTGCCAGCAGTTTGGCGGGACCTAAGAACACCGGGGAGCTGTTTTTT	CASSLAGPKNTGELFF
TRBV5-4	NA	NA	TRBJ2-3	TGTGCCAGCAGCAGGGAGGCTAGCGAAAGCACAGATACGCAGTATTTT	CASSREASESTDTQYF
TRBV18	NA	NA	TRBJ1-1	TGTGCCAGCTCACCACCCCCCCGCGGGGGAACAGGGTACACTGAAGCTTTCTTT	CASSPPPRGGTGYTEAFF
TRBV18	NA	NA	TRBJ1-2	TGTGCCAGCTCACCACAGGACAGCCATGGCTACACCTTC	CASSPQDSHGYTF
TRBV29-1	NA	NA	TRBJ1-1	TGCAGCGTAGTCGGGACTCCCACTGAAGCTTTCTTT	CSVVGTPTEAFF
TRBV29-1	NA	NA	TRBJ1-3	TGCAGCGTTGGGGCAGATGTTGGAAACACCATATATTTT	CSVGADVGNTIYF
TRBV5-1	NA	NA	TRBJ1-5	TGCGCCAGCAGCCCCCAGAGCAATCAGCCCCAGCATTTT	CASSPQSNQPQHF
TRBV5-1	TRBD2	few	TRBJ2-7	TGCGCCAGCAGCCTGTTTTCCGGACGGGGGGGCTCGTACGAGCAGTACTTC	CASSLFSGRGGSYEQYF
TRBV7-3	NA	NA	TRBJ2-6	TGTGCCAGCAGCCGGGGGATGGCCTCTGGGGCCAACGTCCTGACTTTC	CASSRGMASGANVLTF
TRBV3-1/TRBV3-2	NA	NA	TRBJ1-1	TGTGCCAGCAGGCAAGACATCCTGAACACTGAAGCTTTCTTT	CASRQDILNTEAFF
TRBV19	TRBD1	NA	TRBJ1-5	TGTGCCAGTAGTCTAAGAGGGACAGGGGTCAGCAATCAGCCCCAGCATTTT	CASSLRGTGVSNQPQHF
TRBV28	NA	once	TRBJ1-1	TGTGCCAGCAAGATAAAGGGAGTCATGAACACTGAAGCTTTCTTT	CASKIKGVMNTEAFF
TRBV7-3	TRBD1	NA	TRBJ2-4	TGTGCCAGCAGCTCCGGACAGGAAAACATTCAGTACTTC	CASSSGQENIQYF
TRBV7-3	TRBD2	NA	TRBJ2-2	TGTGCCAGCAGCCGTCTGACTAGCGGGGGGACCGGGGAGCTGTTTTTT	CASSRLTSGGTGELFF
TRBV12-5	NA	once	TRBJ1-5	TGTGCTAGTGGTTCGGGGGGCGACAGGCAGCCCCAGCATTTT	CASGSGGDRQPQHF
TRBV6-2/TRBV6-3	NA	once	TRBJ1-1	TGTGCCAGCAGTTACTCAGACATTGCGGGCAAAACTTTCTTT	CASSYSDIAGKTFF
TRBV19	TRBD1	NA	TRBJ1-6	TGTGCCACGCAAGCTTGGACAGGGAGTAATTCACCCCTCCACTTT	CATQAWTGSNSPLHF
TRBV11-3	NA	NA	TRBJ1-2	TGTGCCAGCACCCTCAGGGGACCCTCTAACTATGGCTACACCTTC	CASTLRGPSNYGYTF
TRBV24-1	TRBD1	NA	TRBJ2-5	TGTGCCACCAGTGACACAGGGGGCCAGGAGACCCAGTACTTC	CATSDTGGQETQYF
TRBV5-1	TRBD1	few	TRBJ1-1	TGCGCCAGCAGCCGGACAGGGAGTGATACTGAAGCTTTCTTT	CASSRTGSDTEAFF
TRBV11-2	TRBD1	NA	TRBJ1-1	TGTGCCAGCAGCAGACAGGGGGCCACTGAAGCTTTCTTT	CASSRQGATEAFF
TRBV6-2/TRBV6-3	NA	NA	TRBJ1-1	TGTGCCACCGGTTACCCGCGGGGGGGGTTCACTGAAGCTTTCTTT	CATGYPRGGFTEAFF
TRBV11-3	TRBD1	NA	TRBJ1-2	TGTGCCAGCTCCGGGACAGACTATGGCTACACCTTC	CASSGTDYGYTF
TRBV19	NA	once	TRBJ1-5	TGTGCCAGTAGTTCACAGGTTGGTCAGCCCCAGCATTTT	CASSSQVGQPQHF
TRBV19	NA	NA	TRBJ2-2	TGTGCCAGTAGTGTGGGAGCGAACACCGGGGAGCTGTTTTTT	CASSVGANTGELFF
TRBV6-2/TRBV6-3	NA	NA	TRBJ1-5	TGTGCCAGCAGTTATCCAGGGAAAGGAAGCAATCAGCCCCAGCATTTT	CASSYPGKGSNQPQHF
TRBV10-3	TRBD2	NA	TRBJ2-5	TGTGCTTCTAGCGGGAAGGAGACCCAGTACTTC	CASSGKETQYF
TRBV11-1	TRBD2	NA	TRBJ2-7	TGTGCCAGCAGTCGCGAGCTAGCGGGAGGCTCCTACGAGCAGTACTTC	CASSRELAGGSYEQYF
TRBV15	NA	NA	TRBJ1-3	TGTGCCACCAGCAGAGATTGGCGGTCTGGAAACACCATATATTTT	CATSRDWRSGNTIYF
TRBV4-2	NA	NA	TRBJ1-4	TGTGCCAGCAGCCGGGACAAGGGGAATGAAAAACTGTTTTTT	CASSRDKGNEKLFF
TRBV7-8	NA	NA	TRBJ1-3	TGTGCCAGCAGCTTCGGGGAGTCAGGCACCATATATTTT	CASSFGESGTIYF
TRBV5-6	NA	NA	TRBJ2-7	TGTGCCAGCAGCTCCGACGGTCCGGGGAGCTCCTACGAGCAGTACTTC	CASSSDGPGSSYEQYF
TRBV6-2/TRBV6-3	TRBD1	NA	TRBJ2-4	TGTGCCAGCAGTTTTCCCGGGACAGGGGAAGTACTAGCCAAAAACATTCAGTACTTC	CASSFPGTGEVLAKNIQYF
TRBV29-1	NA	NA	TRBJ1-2	TGCAGCGTAACCACAGGGATTGGTGGCTACACCTTC	CSVTTGIGGYTF